These T cell receptor beta chains were read from a single sample in a study of blood T cell repertoires in COVID-19. Method: immunoSEQ multiplex PCR; TCRdb's copy keeps in-frame clones and lacks some. The table shows tens of thousands of clones, with roughly 76% occurring only once. Sequenced sample: peripheral blood. The receptors shown here come from a woman aged 55-75 years with acute or convalescent COVID-19. The CDR3 runs from the conserved cysteine through the conserved F or W. The D gene is left open where the match is weak. Not every row has a clone size; where given, it reads once, few, many or a size class.

clone_size | cdr3_length | j_call | v_call | d_call | cdr3_nt | cdr3_aa
- | 13 | TRBJ2-2 | TRBV10-2 | TRBD1 | TGCGCCCCTGCAACAGGGGGTCCCGGGGAGCTGTTTTTT | CAPATGGPGELFF
- | 14 | TRBJ2-5 | TRBV7-8 | - | TGTGCCAGCAGCTTAGACCGGGGCCAAGAGACCCAGTACTTC | CASSLDRGQETQYF
- | 13 | TRBJ2-1 | TRBV18 | - | TGTGCCAGCTCACCATCGAGACAGAATGAGCAGTTCTTC | CASSPSRQNEQFF
few | 17 | TRBJ2-2 | TRBV19 | TRBD1 | TGTGCCAGTAGTATCCGACAGGGGCGTTCAAGCACCGGGGAGCTGTTTTTT | CASSIRQGRSSTGELFF
- | 16 | TRBJ1-4 | TRBV11-2 | - | TGTGCCAGCAGCCCTCAGTCCGGGACAACTAATGAAAAACTGTTTTTT | CASSPQSGTTNEKLFF
- | 16 | TRBJ1-1 | TRBV5-8 | TRBD1 | TGTGCCAGCAGCCAGGGACAGATTAATCTGAACACTGAAGCTTTCTTT | CASSQGQINLNTEAFF
- | 18 | TRBJ2-2 | TRBV11-2 | - | TGTGCCAGCAGCACTAGGGGGGGGCTAGCCGCTGCAGACGGGGAGCTGTTTTTT | CASSTRGGLAAADGELFF
few | 15 | TRBJ2-5 | TRBV30 | TRBD2 | TGTGCCTGGAGTGACCCCCGGGGGGGCCTGGAGACCCAGTACTTC | CAWSDPRGGLETQYF
- | 16 | TRBJ2-7 | TRBV6-1 | TRBD2 | TGTGCCAGCAGTGACAACCCTAGCGGGAGGGTGTACGAGCAGTACTTC | CASSDNPSGRVYEQYF
- | 14 | TRBJ1-6 | TRBV7-8 | - | TGTGCCAGCAGCTTTTGGACAGTCAATTCACCCCTCCACTTT | CASSFWTVNSPLHF
- | 16 | TRBJ1-6 | TRBV5-4 | - | TGTGCCAGCAGCTTGGGGGACTTGCTGGGGAATTCACCCCTCCACTTT | CASSLGDLLGNSPLHF
- | 15 | TRBJ2-4 | TRBV29-1 | - | TGCAGCGCCGTCCAGGGTTTTCTAGCCAAAAACATTCAGTACTTC | CSAVQGFLAKNIQYF
- | 15 | TRBJ2-3 | TRBV7-9 | - | TGTGCCAGCAGCCTAACCGGGATAGAGACAGATACGCAGTATTTT | CASSLTGIETDTQYF